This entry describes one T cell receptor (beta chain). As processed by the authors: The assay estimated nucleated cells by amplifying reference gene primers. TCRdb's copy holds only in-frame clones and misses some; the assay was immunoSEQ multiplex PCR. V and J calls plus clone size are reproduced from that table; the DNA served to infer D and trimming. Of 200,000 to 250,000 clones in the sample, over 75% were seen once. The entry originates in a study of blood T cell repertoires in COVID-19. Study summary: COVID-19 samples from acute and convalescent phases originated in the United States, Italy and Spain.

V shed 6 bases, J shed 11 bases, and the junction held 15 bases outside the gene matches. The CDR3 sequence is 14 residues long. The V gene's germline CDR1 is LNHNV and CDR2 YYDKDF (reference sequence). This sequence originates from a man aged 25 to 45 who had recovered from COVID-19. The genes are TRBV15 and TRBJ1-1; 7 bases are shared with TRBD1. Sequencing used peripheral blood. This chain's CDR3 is CATSPDRVGSGAFF. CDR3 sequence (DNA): TGTGCCACCAGTCCCGACAGGGTCGGTTCTGGCGCTTTCTTT.